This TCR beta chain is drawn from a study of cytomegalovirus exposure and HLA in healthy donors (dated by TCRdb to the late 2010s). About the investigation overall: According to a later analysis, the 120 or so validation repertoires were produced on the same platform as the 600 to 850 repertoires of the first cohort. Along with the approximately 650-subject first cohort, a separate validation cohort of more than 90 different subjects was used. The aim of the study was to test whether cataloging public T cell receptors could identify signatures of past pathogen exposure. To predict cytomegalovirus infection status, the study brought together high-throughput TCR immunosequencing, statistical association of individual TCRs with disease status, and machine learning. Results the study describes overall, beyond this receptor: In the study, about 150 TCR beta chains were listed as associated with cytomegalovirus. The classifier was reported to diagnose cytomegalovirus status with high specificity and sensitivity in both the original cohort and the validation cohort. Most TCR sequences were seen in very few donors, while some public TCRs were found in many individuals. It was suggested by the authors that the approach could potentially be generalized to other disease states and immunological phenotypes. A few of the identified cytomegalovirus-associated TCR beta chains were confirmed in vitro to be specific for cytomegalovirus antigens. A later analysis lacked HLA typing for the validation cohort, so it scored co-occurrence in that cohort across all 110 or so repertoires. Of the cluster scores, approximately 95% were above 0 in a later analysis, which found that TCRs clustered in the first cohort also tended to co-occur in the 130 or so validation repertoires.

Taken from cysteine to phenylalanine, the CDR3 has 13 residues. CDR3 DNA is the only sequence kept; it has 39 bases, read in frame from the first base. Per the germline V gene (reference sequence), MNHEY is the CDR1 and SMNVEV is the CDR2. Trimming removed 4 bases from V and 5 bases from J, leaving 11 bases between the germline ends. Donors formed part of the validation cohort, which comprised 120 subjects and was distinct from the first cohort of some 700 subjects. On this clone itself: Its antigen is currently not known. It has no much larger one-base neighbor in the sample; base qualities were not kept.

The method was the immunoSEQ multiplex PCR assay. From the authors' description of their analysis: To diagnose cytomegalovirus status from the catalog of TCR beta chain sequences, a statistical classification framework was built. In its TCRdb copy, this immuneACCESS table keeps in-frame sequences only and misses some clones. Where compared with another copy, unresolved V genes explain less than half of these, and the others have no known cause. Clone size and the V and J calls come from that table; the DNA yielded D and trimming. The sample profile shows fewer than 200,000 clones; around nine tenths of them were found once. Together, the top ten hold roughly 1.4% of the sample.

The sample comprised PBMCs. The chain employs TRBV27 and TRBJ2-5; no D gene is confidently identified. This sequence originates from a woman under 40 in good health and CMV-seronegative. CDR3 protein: CASSSPPRETQYF. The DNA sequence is TGTGCCAGCAGTTCCCCCCCGAGGGAGACCCAGTACTTC.